This T cell receptor beta chain is from a study of T cells in tuberculosis. Assay: immunoSEQ multiplex PCR; the TCRdb copy retains only in-frame clones and omits some. The sample shows roughly 32,000 clones, over 95% of them seen only once. Adolescents were screened for latent TB by skin test and IGRA. The TCR originated in a donor between 10 and 35 years old with latent tuberculosis or without tuberculosis infection. The sequenced material came from PBMCs.

CDR3 nucleotide sequence: TGTGCCAGCCTGGGTGGGCCCCACGAGCAGTACTTC. It specifies CASLGGPHEQYF. V usage is TRBV5-6 and J usage is TRBJ2-7, with D unclear. This CDR3 has 12 amino acids. The ends were cut back, 7 bases at V and 5 bases at J, with 13 bases in the middle. The germline V gene has CDR1 SGHDT and CDR2 YYEEEE.